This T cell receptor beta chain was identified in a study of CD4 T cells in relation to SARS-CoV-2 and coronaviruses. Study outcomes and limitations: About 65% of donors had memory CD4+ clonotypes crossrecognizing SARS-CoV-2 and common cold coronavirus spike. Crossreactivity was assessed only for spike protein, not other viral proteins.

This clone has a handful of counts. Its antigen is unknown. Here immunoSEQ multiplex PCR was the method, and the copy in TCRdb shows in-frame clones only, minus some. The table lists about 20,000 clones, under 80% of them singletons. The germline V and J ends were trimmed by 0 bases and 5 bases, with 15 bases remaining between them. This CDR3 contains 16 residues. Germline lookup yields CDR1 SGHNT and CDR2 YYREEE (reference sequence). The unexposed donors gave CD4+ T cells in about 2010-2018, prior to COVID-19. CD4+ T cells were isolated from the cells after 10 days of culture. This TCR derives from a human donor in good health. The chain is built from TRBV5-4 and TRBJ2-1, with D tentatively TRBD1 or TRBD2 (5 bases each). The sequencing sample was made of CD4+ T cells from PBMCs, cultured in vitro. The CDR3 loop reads CASSLALGTGNNEQFF. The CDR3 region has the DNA TGTGCCAGCAGCTTGGCCTTGGGGACGGGAAACAATGAGCAGTTCTTC.